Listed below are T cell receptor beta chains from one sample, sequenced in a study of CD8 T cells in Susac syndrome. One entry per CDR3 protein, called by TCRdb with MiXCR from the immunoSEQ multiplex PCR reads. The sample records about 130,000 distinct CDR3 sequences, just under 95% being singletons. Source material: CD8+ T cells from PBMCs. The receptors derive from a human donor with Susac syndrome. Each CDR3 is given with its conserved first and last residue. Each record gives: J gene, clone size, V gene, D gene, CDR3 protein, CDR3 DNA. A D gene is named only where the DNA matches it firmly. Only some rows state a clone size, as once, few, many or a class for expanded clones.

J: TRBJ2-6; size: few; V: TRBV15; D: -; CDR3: CATSGDGLSGANVLTF; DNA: TGTGCCACCAGCGGAGACGGCCTCTCTGGGGCCAACGTCCTGACTTTC
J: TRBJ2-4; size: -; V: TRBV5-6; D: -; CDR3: CASSSDTAKNIQYF; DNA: TGTGCCAGCAGCTCTGATACGGCCAAAAACATTCAGTACTTC
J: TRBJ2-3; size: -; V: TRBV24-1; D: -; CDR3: CATSDPTGFVSDTQYF; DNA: TGTGCCACCAGTGACCCAACAGGGTTTGTGTCAGATACGCAGTATTTT
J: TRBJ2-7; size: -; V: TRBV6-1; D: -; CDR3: CASSEEGSVYEQYF; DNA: TGTGCCAGCAGTGAAGAGGGGTCTGTCTACGAGCAGTACTTC
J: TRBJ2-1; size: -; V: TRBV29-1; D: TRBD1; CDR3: CSVESQGKGEQFF; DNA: TGCAGCGTTGAGTCACAGGGGAAAGGTGAGCAGTTCTTC
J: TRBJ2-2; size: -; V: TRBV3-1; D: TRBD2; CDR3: CASSQVIRTSGRGANTGELFF; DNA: TGTGCCAGCAGCCAAGTTATCCGGACTAGCGGGAGAGGGGCGAACACCGGGGAGCTGTTTTTT
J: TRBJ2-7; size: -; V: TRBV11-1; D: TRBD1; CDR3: CASSRIVPTGGYEQYF; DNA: TGTGCCAGCAGCCGCATAGTACCGACAGGGGGCTACGAGCAGTACTTC
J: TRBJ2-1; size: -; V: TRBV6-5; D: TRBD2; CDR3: CASSYSGLAGVDNEQFF; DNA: TGTGCCAGCAGTTACTCAGGACTAGCGGGAGTGGACAATGAGCAGTTCTTC
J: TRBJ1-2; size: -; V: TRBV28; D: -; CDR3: CASREAGDWYYGYTF; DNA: TGTGCCAGCAGGGAGGCGGGGGATTGGTACTATGGCTACACCTTC
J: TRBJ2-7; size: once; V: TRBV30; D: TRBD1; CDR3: CAWSWDSKSYEQYF; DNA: TGTGCCTGGAGTTGGGACAGCAAGTCCTACGAGCAGTACTTC
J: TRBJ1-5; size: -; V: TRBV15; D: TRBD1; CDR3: CATNKGTANQPQHF; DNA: TGTGCCACCAATAAAGGGACAGCTAATCAGCCCCAGCATTTT
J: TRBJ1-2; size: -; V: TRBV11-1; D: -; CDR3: CASSVTGAEYGYTF; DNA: TGTGCCAGCAGCGTTACCGGGGCTGAGTATGGCTACACCTTC
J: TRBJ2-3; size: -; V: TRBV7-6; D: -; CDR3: CASSTYRVDTQYF; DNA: TGTGCCAGCAGCACATACAGGGTAGATACGCAGTATTTT
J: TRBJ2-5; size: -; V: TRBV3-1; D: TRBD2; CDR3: CASSQEGEGIQETQYF; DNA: TGTGCCAGCAGCCAAGAGGGGGAGGGAATCCAAGAGACCCAGTACTTC
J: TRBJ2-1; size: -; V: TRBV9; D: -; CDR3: CASSVDTADPPRGEQFF; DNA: TGTGCCAGCAGCGTAGACACAGCTGACCCCCCTCGCGGTGAGCAGTTCTTC
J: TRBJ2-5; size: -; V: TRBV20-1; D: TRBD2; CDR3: CSARAQRLREGPQETQYF; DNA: TGCAGTGCTAGAGCCCAGAGGTTGCGGGAGGGCCCCCAAGAGACCCAGTACTTC
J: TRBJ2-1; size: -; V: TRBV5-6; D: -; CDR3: CASSLSFSSYNEQFF; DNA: TGTGCCAGCAGCTTGTCCTTTAGCTCCTACAATGAGCAGTTCTTC
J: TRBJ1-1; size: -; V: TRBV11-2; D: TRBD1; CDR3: CASSLSRGRNTEAFF; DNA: TGTGCCAGCAGCTTATCCAGGGGGCGGAACACTGAAGCTTTCTTT
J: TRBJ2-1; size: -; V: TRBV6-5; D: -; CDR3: CASSYSGPGPSSYNEQFF; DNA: TGTGCCAGCAGTTACTCGGGGCCAGGGCCGAGCTCCTACAATGAGCAGTTCTTC
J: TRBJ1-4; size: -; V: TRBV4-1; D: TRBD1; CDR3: CASSLGTGFEKLFF; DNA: TGCGCCAGCAGCCTCGGGACAGGGTTCGAAAAACTGTTTTTT
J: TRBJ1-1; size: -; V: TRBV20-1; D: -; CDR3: CSARTPAGDTEAFF; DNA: TGCAGTGCCAGGACCCCAGCTGGGGACACTGAAGCTTTCTTT
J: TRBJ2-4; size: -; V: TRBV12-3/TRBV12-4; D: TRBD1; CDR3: CASSHRGHLDIQYF; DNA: TGTGCCAGCAGCCACAGGGGGCATTTAGACATTCAGTACTTC
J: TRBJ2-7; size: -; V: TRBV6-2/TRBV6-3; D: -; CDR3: CASTLSGFSYEQYF; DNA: TGTGCCAGCACCCTAAGCGGGTTCTCCTACGAGCAGTACTTC
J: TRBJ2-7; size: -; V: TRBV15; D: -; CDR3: CATSRDRGSREQYF; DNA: TGTGCCACCAGCAGAGATCGCGGTTCCCGCGAGCAGTACTTC
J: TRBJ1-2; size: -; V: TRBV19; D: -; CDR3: CASRGWDYGYTF; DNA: TGTGCCAGTCGAGGTTGGGACTATGGCTACACCTTC
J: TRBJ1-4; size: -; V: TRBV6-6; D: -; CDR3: CASSYRGRFGEKLFF; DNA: TGTGCCAGCAGTTATCGGGGGCGCTTCGGTGAAAAACTGTTTTTT
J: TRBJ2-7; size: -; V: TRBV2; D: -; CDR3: CASSAGGRPYEQYF; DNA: TGTGCCAGCAGTGCCGGCGGACGGCCCTACGAGCAGTACTTC
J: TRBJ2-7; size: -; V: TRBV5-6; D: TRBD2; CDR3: CASSSGLASYEQYF; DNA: TGTGCCAGCAGCTCGGGACTAGCCTCCTACGAGCAGTACTTC
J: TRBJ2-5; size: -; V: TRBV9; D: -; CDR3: CASSLALKETQYF; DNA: TGTGCCAGCTCGCTCGCGCTGAAAGAGACCCAGTACTTC
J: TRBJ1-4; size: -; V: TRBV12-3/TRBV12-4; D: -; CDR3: CASSSGTRTNEKLFF; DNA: TGTGCCAGCAGTTCGGGCACCCGAACTAATGAAAAACTGTTTTTT
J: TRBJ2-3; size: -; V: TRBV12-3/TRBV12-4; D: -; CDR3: CASSSGATTATQYF; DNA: TGTGCCAGCAGCTCCGGTGCCACCACAGCTACGCAGTATTTT
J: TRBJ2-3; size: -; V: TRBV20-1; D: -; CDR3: CSASEHLTDTQYF; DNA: TGCAGTGCTAGTGAGCATCTTACGGATACGCAGTATTTT
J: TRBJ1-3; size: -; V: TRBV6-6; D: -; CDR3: CASIPLPGNTIYF; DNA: TGTGCCAGCATCCCATTACCGGGAAACACCATATATTTT
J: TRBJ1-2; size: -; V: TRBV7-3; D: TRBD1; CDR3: CASSLSGEGGNYGYTF; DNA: TGTGCCAGCAGCTTATCTGGGGAAGGGGGCAACTATGGCTACACCTTC
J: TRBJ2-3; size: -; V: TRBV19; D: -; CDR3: CASSMENTDTQYF; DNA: TGTGCCAGTAGTATGGAGAACACAGATACGCAGTATTTT
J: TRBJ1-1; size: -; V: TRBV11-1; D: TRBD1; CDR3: CASRPRLGQKYRDMNTEAFF; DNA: TGTGCCAGCAGGCCACGGCTGGGACAGAAATATAGGGATATGAACACTGAAGCTTTCTTT
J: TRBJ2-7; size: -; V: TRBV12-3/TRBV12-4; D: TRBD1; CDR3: CASSAGTGSHEQYF; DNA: TGTGCCAGCAGCGCCGGGACAGGGTCCCACGAGCAGTACTTC
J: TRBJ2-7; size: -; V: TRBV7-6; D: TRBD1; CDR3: CASSSDFTTGQGSYEQYF; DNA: TGTGCCAGCAGCTCAGATTTTACTACGGGACAGGGTTCCTACGAGCAGTACTTC
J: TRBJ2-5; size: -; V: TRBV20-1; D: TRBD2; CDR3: CSARPTSGSSETQYF; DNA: TGCAGTGCTAGACCGACTAGCGGGAGTTCGGAGACCCAGTACTTC
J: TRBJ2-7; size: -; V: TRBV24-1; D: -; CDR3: CATSDFQGPVDYEQYF; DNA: TGTGCCACCAGTGATTTCCAGGGTCCCGTTGATTACGAGCAGTACTTC
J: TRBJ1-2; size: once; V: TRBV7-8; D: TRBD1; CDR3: CASSPLTGLNYGYTF; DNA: TGTGCCAGCAGCCCCCTGACAGGGCTTAACTATGGCTACACCTTC
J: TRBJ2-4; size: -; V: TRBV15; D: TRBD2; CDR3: CATSREFNGGLAYF; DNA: TGTGCCACCAGCAGAGAGTTCAACGGGGGACTAGCGTACTTC
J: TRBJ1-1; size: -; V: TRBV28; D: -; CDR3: CASSPRGGEGEAFF; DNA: TGTGCCAGCAGTCCCCGCGGGGGGGAGGGTGAAGCTTTCTTT
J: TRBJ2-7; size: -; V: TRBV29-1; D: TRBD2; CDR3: CSVLAGASYEQYF; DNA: TGCAGCGTACTAGCGGGAGCATCCTACGAGCAGTACTTC
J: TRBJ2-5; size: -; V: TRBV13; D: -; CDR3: CASSRWTAGRKTQYF; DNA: TGTGCCAGCAGCCGGTGGACAGCGGGGAGGAAGACCCAGTACTTC
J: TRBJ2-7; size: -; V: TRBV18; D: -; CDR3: CASSRERGGGYEQYF; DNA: TGTGCCAGCTCACGAGAGAGGGGCGGAGGATACGAGCAGTACTTC
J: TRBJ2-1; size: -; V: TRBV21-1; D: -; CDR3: CASSATGLAGPRRDEQFF; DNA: TGTGCCAGCAGCGCGACTGGACTAGCGGGACCGCGTCGGGATGAGCAGTTCTTC
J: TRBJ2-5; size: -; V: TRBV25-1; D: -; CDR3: CASSGRGETQYF; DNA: TGTGCCAGCAGTGGGAGGGGAGAGACCCAGTACTTC
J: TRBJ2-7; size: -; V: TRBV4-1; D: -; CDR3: CASSLFEEYEQYF; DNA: TGCGCCAGCAGCCTTTTTGAGGAATACGAGCAGTACTTC
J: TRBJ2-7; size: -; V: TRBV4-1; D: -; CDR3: CASSQEKGSYEQYF; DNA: TGCGCCAGCAGCCAAGAAAAAGGCTCCTACGAGCAGTACTTC
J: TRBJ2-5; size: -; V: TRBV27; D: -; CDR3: CASSLMTGPQETQYF; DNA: TGTGCCAGCAGTTTAATGACCGGACCCCAAGAGACCCAGTACTTC